The 21 T cell receptor beta chains reported below all come from one sample, sequenced in a study of T cell repertoires in cytomegalovirus infection (dated by TCRdb to the late 2010s). TCRdb records Illumina HiSeq 1500 as the sequencer. The public sequencing data were trimmed at Q25 with fastp and processed into clonotypes with MiXCR by TCRdb, which kept only in-frame beta chains. Rows matching on CDR3 protein sequence are summarized as one entry with the most common DNA and genes. Counted in this sample were some 280,000 distinct CDR3 sequences; about an eighth of them appeared once. The top ten clonotypes cover around 9.5% of the sample. Material for sequencing was PBMCs. The receptor set was obtained from a human donor in good health (CMV status not recorded). Some clones in this sample may be carry-over from other donors' samples.

This clonotype was counted many times. The V gene is TRBV7-9, the J gene TRBJ1-2; maybe TRBD1 (5 bases). The CDR3 is made up of 16 amino acids. V was trimmed by 1 base and J by 0 bases, leaving 12 bases between them. Germline V gene data show CDR1 as SEHNR and CDR2 as FQNEAQ (reference sequence). CDR3 sequence: CASSLGGTVANYGYTF. CDR3 nucleotides: TGTGCCAGCAGCTTAGGAGGGACGGTCGCTAACTATGGCTACACCTTC.

This clonotype was picked up many times. V and J are TRBV20-1 and TRBJ2-7; TRBD2 matches at 12 bases. Germline CDR1 is DFQATT and CDR2 is SNEGSKA (reference sequence). The CDR3 contains 15 residues. J lost 6 bases, V lost 4 bases, and 10 bases had no gene match. CDR3 residues: CSATILTSGSSEQYF. The CDR3 bases are TGCAGTGCTACAATCCTGACTAGCGGGAGTTCCGAGCAGTACTTC.

The gene calls are TRBV4-1 and TRBJ1-2, with D hard to call. The CDR3 loop spans 15 amino acids. Germline-derived CDR1 and CDR2 are MGHRA and YSYEKL. The V end was cut by 1 base, the J end by 7 bases, with 16 bases between. CDR3 DNA: TGCGCCAGCAGCCAAGCCAGGACGGCAGTTGCTGGCTACACCTTC. Amino acid sequence: CASSQARTAVAGYTF.

About this clonotype itself: Germline is not matched at one junction end, which may reflect a read error. In DNA form, the CDR3 reads TGTGCCAGCAGCGTAGCGGGAGTACGGTACGAGCAGTACTTC. Its protein is CASSVAGVRYEQYF. The rearrangement links TRBV7-9 to TRBJ2-7; 9 bases fit TRBD2. CDR1 is SEHNR, CDR2 FQNEAQ, per germline (reference sequence). The CDR3 length is 14 residues.

This clonotype has a count of ten or more. The V and J genes are TRBV11-2 and TRBJ2-2; perhaps TRBD1 as D (6 bases). Trimming took 3 bases from V and 2 from J, leaving 16 bases between them. The CDR3 sequence is 17 residues long. CDR1 is SGHAT and CDR2 is FQNNGV in the germline V gene. The CDR3 DNA reads as TGTGCCAGCAGCTTGTACCCCGGGACAACAAACACCGGGGAGCTGTTTTTT. Its translation: CASSLYPGTTNTGELFF.

The genes are TRBV5-6 and TRBJ2-3, with D perhaps matching TRBD1 (5 bases). CDR1 and CDR2 (germline): SGHDT, YYEEEE. The CDR3 has 14 residues. V was shortened by 1 base and J by 1 base, with 7 bases between the two germline ends. CDR3 DNA: TGTGCCAGCAGCTTGAACAGGCGCACAGATACGCAGTATTTT. Residues: CASSLNRRTDTQYF.

This clonotype has at least ten counts. This rearrangement joins TRBV7-2 to TRBJ2-4; maybe TRBD1 (5 bases). The CDR3 totals 15 residues. V was shortened by 2 bases and J by 6 bases, with 14 bases between the two germline ends. In germline, CDR1 is SGHTA, CDR2 FQGNSA. The CDR3 here is CASSLMSRGGNIQYF. CDR3 coding DNA: TGTGCCAGCAGCTTAATGTCTAGGGGTGGAAACATTCAGTACTTC.

This clonotype was observed at least ten times. The gene calls are TRBV7-2 and TRBJ2-2; D is uncertain. The CDR3 length is 15 residues. V dropped 1 base and J dropped 7 bases, with 13 bases sitting between them. CDR1 and CDR2 (germline): SGHTA, FQGNSA. CDR3 in DNA: TGTGCCAGCAGCTTAGATCCGACCCCGGGCGGGGAGCTGTTTTTT. Translated, it gives CASSLDPTPGGELFF.

At least ten counts were recorded for this clonotype. The chain has TRBV7-2 and TRBJ2-1, with 7 bases lining up with TRBD1. CDR1 and CDR2 from the germline V gene are SGHTA and FQGNSA. This CDR3 has 15 amino acids. Trimming removed 0 bases from V and 4 bases from J; junction bases left unmatched: 3. The CDR3 DNA reads as TGTGCCAGCAGCTTAGCACAGGGGAGATACAATGAGCAGTTCTTC. Residues: CASSLAQGRYNEQFF.

A remark on this clonotype: This may arise from a read error, as a much more abundant clone is one base away. The V gene is TRBV6-2 or TRBV6-3, the J gene TRBJ1-2; D unclear. V was cut by 2 bases and J by 2 bases, with 3 bases left in between. Germline assignment: CDR1 MNHEY and CDR2 SVGEGT. CDR3 length equals 12 residues. The CDR3 nucleotides read TGTGCCAGCAGTTACGCCAACTATGGCTACACCTTC. It is translated as CASSYANYGYTF.

V gene TRBV6-2 or TRBV6-3 combines with J gene TRBJ2-2, with no clear D. CDR1 is MNHEY, CDR2 SVGEGT, per germline. Trimming removed 7 bases at V and 4 bases at J, with 13 bases between. The CDR3 spans 14 residues. CDR3 amino acids: CASTPVSPTGELFF. In DNA form, the CDR3 reads TGTGCCAGCACTCCGGTTTCTCCCACCGGGGAGCTGTTTTTT.

This clonotype showed up just a few times. The chain couples TRBV19 to TRBJ1-5, with TRBD1 matching 9 bases. The CDR3 spans 15 residues. Trimming cost V 5 bases and J 4 bases; bases outside gene matches: 6. Germline CDR1 reads LNHDA; CDR2 reads SQIVND (reference sequence). The CDR3 is CASSVRQGGNQPQHF. Written as DNA, the CDR3 is TGTGCCAGTAGTGTTCGACAGGGGGGGAATCAGCCCCAGCATTTT. The full variable domain, in which reference TRBV19 and TRBJ1-5 provide the parts outside the CDR3, is DGGITQSPKYLFRKEGQNVTLSCEQNLNHDAMYWYRQDPGQGLRLIYYSQIVNDFQKGDIAEGYSVSREKKESFPLTVTSAQKNPTAFYLCASSVRQGGNQPQHFGDGTRLSIL.

As concerns this clonotype: A much larger clone sits a single nucleotide away, making a read error possible. The chain couples TRBV5-4 to TRBJ2-3; 11 bases are shared with TRBD2. In germline, CDR1 is SGHNT, CDR2 YYREEE (reference sequence). V was pared by 3 bases and J by 0 bases, with 3 bases of the junction left unmatched. The CDR3 length is 16 residues. The CDR3 sequence is CASSWGTSGSTDTQYF. The CDR3 DNA sequence: TGTGCCAGCAGCTGGGGGACTAGCGGAAGCACAGATACGCAGTATTTT.

This clonotype has a handful of counts. The chain joins TRBV5-6 to TRBJ2-1; D unclear. The V and J ends lost 0 bases and 2 bases respectively, with 9 bases between them. The germline gives CDR1 SGHDT, CDR2 YYEEEE. CDR3 length: 15 residues. The CDR3 sequence: CASSLGLPTYNEQFF. CDR3 sequence (DNA): TGTGCCAGCAGCTTGGGACTGCCGACCTACAATGAGCAGTTCTTC.

Only a few counts were recorded for this clonotype. CDR3 sequence reads: CSARRFGTDAKQGTEAFF. CDR3 DNA: TGCAGTGCTAGGCGTTTTGGGACAGATGCCAAACAGGGCACTGAAGCTTTCTTT. The J gene is TRBJ1-1, the V gene TRBV20-1, with 7 bases lining up with TRBD1. The V gene end was trimmed by 3 bases and the J gene end by 4 bases; junction bases not matched to a gene: 20. The CDR3 extends over 18 amino acids. Germline V gene sequence: CDR1 DFQATT, CDR2 SNEGSKA (reference sequence).

This clonotype was detected ten times or more. V and J are TRBV7-2 and TRBJ1-4; D gene uncertain. Trimming cost V 1 base and J 8 bases, with 11 bases left between them. The CDR3 is 14 residues long. The germline gives CDR1 SGHTA, CDR2 FQGNSA. CDR3 loop: CASSLDRLGEKLFF. CDR3 coding DNA: TGTGCCAGCAGCTTAGACAGATTGGGGGAAAAACTGTTTTTT. The complete variable domain, with remaining parts taken from reference TRBV7-2 and TRBJ1-4, reads GAGVSQSPSNKVTEKGKDVELRCDPISGHTALYWYRQSLGQGLEFLIYFQGNSAPDKSGLPSDRFSAERTGGSVSTLTIQRTQQEDSAVYLCASSLDRLGEKLFFGSGTQLSVL.

Ten or more counts support this clonotype. The J gene is TRBJ1-1, the V gene TRBV7-3; D is undetermined. CDR1 and CDR2 (germline): SGHTA, FQGTGA. Trimming left V 2 bases short and J 3 bases short, with 16 bases between. The CDR3 has 16 amino acids. As DNA, the CDR3 is TGTGCCAGCAGCTTATCACCAAGGAGTGGGGACACTGAAGCTTTCTTT. Protein: CASSLSPRSGDTEAFF.

This chain uses TRBV25-1 with TRBJ1-6; D unclear. CDR3 size: 13 residues. Germline V gives CDR1 MGHDK, CDR2 SYGVNS. V shed 1 base and J shed 10 bases, with 8 bases lying between them. CDR3 sequence reads: CASSEFLGSPLHF. Here the CDR3 DNA reads TGTGCCAGCAGTGAATTCTTAGGATCACCCCTCCACTTT.

The chain uses TRBV10-1 and TRBJ1-1; TRBD1 is a possible D gene (6 bases). The V and J ends lost 2 bases and 7 bases respectively, with 11 bases between them. Germline V gene lookup returns CDR1 WNHNN and CDR2 SYGVQD (reference sequence). There are 13 residues in the CDR3. CDR3 nucleotide sequence: TGCGCCAGCAGTGAGGTCCCGGACAGTGAAGCTTTCTTT. This encodes CASSEVPDSEAFF.

This chain joins TRBV19 and TRBJ2-7, with 8 bases aligning to TRBD1. Per the germline V gene, CDR1 is LNHDA and CDR2 is SQIVND (reference sequence). Trimming removed 8 bases from V and 10 bases from J; junction bases left unmatched: 13. The CDR3 runs to 13 residues. The CDR3 spells CASGSRDRGGQYF. In DNA, the CDR3 is TGTGCCAGTGGGAGCCGTGACAGGGGAGGACAGTACTTC.

This clonotype was observed a handful of times. The chain has TRBV7-4 and TRBJ1-2; a weak D match, TRBD1 (6 bases). The CDR3 extends over 13 amino acids. Trimming cost V 5 bases and J 2 bases, with 9 bases left between them. The germline V gene encodes CDR1 SGHVT and CDR2 SQSDAQ. CDR3 coding DNA: TGTGCCAGCAGCCGAGGGGGGAACTATGGCTACACCTTC. It is translated as CASSRGGNYGYTF.